The 24 T cell receptor beta chains reported below all come from one sample, sequenced in a study of T cell clonality in common variable immunodeficiency. This table comes from immunoSEQ multiplex PCR, and its TCRdb copy is limited to in-frame clones, with some not included. Singletons are absent from the sample, which has about 37,000 clones. The specimen sequenced was peripheral blood mononuclear cells. The receptors here all came from a person aged 18 to 75 in good health.

This clone showed up just a few times. The observed sequence ends 3 residues before the CDR3 terminus, with the missing tail filled in from the germline J gene. The genes are TRBV7-9 and TRBJ1-2; TRBD1 matches at 8 bases. Germline values: CDR1 SEHNR, CDR2 FQNEAQ (reference sequence). The CDR3 length is 15 residues. CDR3: CASSPGQAPTAGYTF. CDR3 DNA (partial): TGTGCCAGCAGCCCGGGACAGGCTCCAACGGCGGGC.

At least ten counts were recorded for this clone. CDR3 DNA (partial): TGTGCCAGCTCACCAGCCCCACTAGCGGGAGGAGATACG. This gives the protein CASSPAPLAGGDT. The entire CDR3 reads CASSPAPLAGGDTQYF. This chain links TRBV18 with TRBJ2-3; 12 bases fit TRBD2. The read ends 3 residues early relative to the CDR3; the germline J gene fills the gap. In germline, CDR1 is KGHSH, CDR2 LQKENI. The CDR3 is made up of 16 amino acids. Trimming took 2 bases from V and 5 from J; bases not matched to a gene: 5.

This clone was counted many times. The read ends 3 residues shy of where the CDR3 ends; the end is completed using the germline J gene. The V and J genes are TRBV19 and TRBJ2-1; 8 bases map to TRBD2. CDR1 LNHDA and CDR2 SQIVND come from the germline V gene (reference sequence). The J segment lost 7 bases and the V segment lost 6 bases, leaving 11 bases of the junction unmatched. The CDR3 runs to 15 residues. This CDR3 reads CASRVSGSFVNEQFF. CDR3 DNA (partial): TGTGCCAGTAGGGTGAGCGGGAGTTTTGTTAATGAG.

Ten or more counts support this clone. The read terminates 3 residues ahead of where the CDR3 ends, so the germline J gene completes it. V usage is TRBV7-9 and J usage is TRBJ2-5; the D gene is possibly TRBD1 (6 bases). Per the germline V gene, CDR1 is SEHNR and CDR2 is FQNEAQ (reference sequence). The CDR3 loop spans 14 amino acids. Trimming took 1 base from V and 6 from J, leaving 12 bases between them. The CDR3 sequence is CASSLGQGSQTQYF. CDR3 DNA, as far as it was read: TGTGCCAGCAGCTTAGGTCAGGGGAGCCAGACC. Complete variable domain (other parts from reference TRBV7-9 and TRBJ2-5): DTGVSQNPRHKITKRGQNVTFRCDPISEHNRLYWYRQTLGQGPEFLTYFQNEAQLEKSRLLSDRFSAERPKGSFSTLEIQRTEQGDSAMYLCASSLGQGSQTQYFGPGTRLLVL.

This clone was recorded many times. The CDR3 end is not reached by the read, which stops 3 residues before it; the germline J gene fills it in. The chain links TRBV14 to TRBJ1-1; tentatively, D is TRBD1 (6 bases). V lost 2 bases and J 7 bases, leaving 17 bases between the germline ends. Germline CDR1 and CDR2: SGHDN and FVKESK. The CDR3 is 15 amino acids. The CDR3 spells CASSQNRGGASEAFF. The part of the CDR3 DNA that was read is TGTGCCAGCAGCCAAAACCGAGGGGGGGCGAGTGAA. The whole variable domain, filled in from reference TRBV14 and TRBJ1-1, reads EAGVTQFPSHSVIEKGQTVTLRCDPISGHDNLYWYRRVMGKEIKFLLHFVKESKQDESGMPNNRFLAERTGGTYSTLKVQPAELEDSGVYFCASSQNRGGASEAFFGQGTRLTVV.

This clone was observed at least ten times. The observed sequence ends 3 residues before the CDR3 terminus, with the missing tail filled in from the germline J gene. This rearrangement joins TRBV5-1 to TRBJ2-1; 11 bases fit TRBD2. The CDR3 spans 19 residues. The trim removed 2 bases at V and 0 bases at J, leaving 10 bases unmatched. Germline CDR1 is SGHRS and CDR2 is YFSETQ. CDR3 loop: CASSFTGLADKSSYNEQFF. The CDR3 bases that were read are TGCGCCAGCAGCTTCACGGGACTAGCGGATAAAAGCTCCTACAATGAG.

This clone was seen many times. The CDR3 is cut off 3 residues early in the read; its end comes from the germline J gene. The V call is TRBV4-1, the J call TRBJ2-1, with 7 bases fitting TRBD1. The germline V gene has CDR1 MGHRA and CDR2 YSYEKL. J was trimmed by 0 bases and V by 3 bases; bases with no gene match: 11. The CDR3 has 18 residues. The DNA read from the CDR3 is TGCGCCAGCAGCCATTTTACCCGGGACAGACACTCCTACAATGAG. This translates into CASSHFTRDRHSYNE. The full CDR3 protein is CASSHFTRDRHSYNEQFF.

This clone was observed many times. From the germline J gene comes the end of the CDR3, since the read stops 3 residues before it. J is TRBJ2-5 and V is TRBV20-1; 7 bases are a match to TRBD2. The CDR3 extends over 14 amino acids. The germline gives CDR1 DFQATT, CDR2 SNEGSKA (reference sequence). Trimming removed 0 bases from V and 4 bases from J; junction bases left unmatched: 5. The part of the CDR3 DNA that was read is TGCAGTGCTAGAGATTGGGCGGGAGTAGAGACC. Translation: CSARDWAGVET. The full CDR3 is CSARDWAGVETQYF.

This clone was recorded many times. The CDR3 end is not reached by the read, which stops 3 residues before it; the germline J gene fills it in. The chain uses TRBV20-1 and TRBJ2-5, with 7 bases fitting TRBD1. The CDR3 runs 13 residues. Germline V gene lookup returns CDR1 DFQATT and CDR2 SNEGSKA (reference sequence). The V segment lost 6 bases and the J segment 1 base; nucleotides outside the gene matches: 5. The DNA read from the CDR3 is TGCAGTGCAGAGGGACAGAGCCAAGAGACC. This sequence encodes CSAEGQSQET. The full-length CDR3 reads as CSAEGQSQETQYF.

The table lists this clone with many counts. The CDR3 end falls 3 residues outside the read, so it is completed with the germline J gene. V and J are TRBV7-9 and TRBJ2-5, with a possible D match to TRBD1 (6 bases). The CDR3 extends over 14 amino acids. V lost 5 bases and J lost 3, with 13 bases in between. Germline V gives CDR1 SEHNR, CDR2 FQNEAQ (reference sequence). Partial CDR3 DNA: TGTGCCAGCAGCCACCCGGACAGAGAAGAGACC. It translates to CASSHPDREET. The full CDR3 protein reads CASSHPDREETQYF.

This clone came up many times. The CDR3 is cut off 3 residues early in the read; its end comes from the germline J gene. The chain carries TRBV7-9 and TRBJ1-3; D gene unclear. Trimming pared 1 base from V and 4 bases from J, leaving 5 bases between. Germline values: CDR1 SEHNR, CDR2 FQNEAQ (reference sequence). This CDR3 comprises 13 residues. CDR3 bases read: TGTGCCAGCAGCTTAGAGGGCGGAAACACC. Protein: CASSLEGGNT. The full CDR3 reads CASSLEGGNTIYF.

This clone was seen at least ten times. The read stops 3 residues short of the end of the CDR3; the missing end is completed from the germline J gene. The rearrangement joins TRBV12-3 or TRBV12-4 to TRBJ2-1, with TRBD2 matching 14 bases. The CDR3 is 17 residues long. The V segment lost 5 bases and the J segment 8 bases; nucleotides outside the gene matches: 11. CDR3 protein: CASSGPVTSGRGYEQFF. The CDR3 DNA, read in part, is TGTGCCAGCAGTGGCCCCGTGACTAGCGGGAGGGGCTATGAG.

In this sample, this clone turned up many times. Read sequence stops 3 residues before the CDR3 end, and the germline J gene provides the missing end. The chain joins TRBV10-2 to TRBJ1-1; 7 positions match TRBD1. V lost 8 bases to trimming and J lost 0 bases; unmatched junction nucleotides: 9. Per the germline V gene, CDR1 is WSHSY and CDR2 is SAAADI. The CDR3 contains 15 residues. Incomplete CDR3 DNA: TGCGCCAGCCACGACAGGGTCAGAGTGAACACTGAA. Its protein product is CASHDRVRVNTE. Given in full, the CDR3 is CASHDRVRVNTEAFF.

The sample holds many counts of this clone. With the read ending 3 residues before the CDR3 end, the germline J gene is used to fill in that end. This chain links TRBV19 with TRBJ1-4, with 7 bases matching TRBD1. Germline lookup yields CDR1 LNHDA and CDR2 SQIVND (reference sequence). This CDR3 region has 12 residues. Losses at the gene ends were 6 bases for V and 8 bases for J; bases not matched to a gene: 3. The CDR3 is CASSRDREKLFF. CDR3 DNA, as far as it was read: TGTGCCAGTAGCCGGGACAGAGAAAAA.

The sample holds many counts of this clone. The read ends 3 residues before the CDR3 terminus; that terminus is restored from the germline J gene. V gene TRBV4-1 combines with J gene TRBJ1-4, with D possibly being TRBD1 (6 bases). CDR1 and CDR2 (germline): MGHRA, YSYEKL. This CDR3 contains 13 residues. The CDR3 loop is CASSQQPQGSLFF. The covered CDR3 bases are TGCGCCAGCAGCCAACAACCACAGGGTTCA.

At least ten counts were recorded for this clone. The CDR3 end is not reached by the read, which stops 3 residues before it; the germline J gene fills it in. The rearrangement links TRBV4-1 to TRBJ2-2, with D perhaps matching TRBD2 (5 bases). Germline-derived CDR1 and CDR2 are MGHRA and YSYEKL. Trimming cost V 4 bases and J 1 base, with 10 bases left between them. This CDR3 has 15 residues. CDR3 amino acids: CASSLLAVNTGELFF. Incomplete CDR3 DNA: TGCGCCAGCAGCCTCCTAGCAGTGAACACCGGGGAG.

There are many counts of this clone. Partial CDR3 DNA: TGTGCCAGCAGCTTAGGTCTTGCAACTAATGAAAAA. This sequence encodes CASSLGLATNEK. The complete CDR3 sequence is CASSLGLATNEKLFF. V and J are TRBV7-9 and TRBJ1-4; D not resolved. The missing CDR3 end, 3 residues past where the read stops, is filled in from the germline J gene. CDR3 length: 15 residues. Trimming shortened V by 1 base and J by 0 bases, and 6 bases separated the two germline ends. CDR1 is SEHNR and CDR2 is FQNEAQ in the germline V gene (reference sequence).

This clone was seen many times. The read finishes 3 residues shy of the CDR3 end, and the germline J gene is used to complete it. This chain uses TRBV19 with TRBJ1-2; 7 bases are a match to TRBD1. CDR3 size: 12 residues. The germline V gene encodes CDR1 LNHDA and CDR2 SQIVND (reference sequence). The ends lost 9 bases at V and 3 bases at J; junction bases unmatched: 4. CDR3 sequence reads: CASAQGYYGYTF. The DNA read from the CDR3 is TGTGCCAGCGCACAGGGGTACTATGGC.

This clone was found many times. From the germline J gene comes the end of the CDR3, since the read stops 3 residues before it. This chain links TRBV19 with TRBJ2-7; 11 nucleotides match TRBD1. Germline trimming cut 3 bases from V and 0 bases from J; bases unmatched to any gene: 1. This CDR3 spans 15 amino acids. In germline, CDR1 is LNHDA, CDR2 SQIVND (reference sequence). This chain's CDR3 is CASSIGTGGSYEQYF. The part of the CDR3 DNA that was read is TGTGCCAGTAGTATTGGGACAGGGGGCTCCTACGAG.

This clone has a count of ten or more. The DNA ends 3 residues before the CDR3 does, and the rest of the CDR3 is filled in from the germline J gene. V and J are TRBV13 and TRBJ1-2, with 7 bases fitting TRBD1. Germline loops: CDR1 PRHDT, CDR2 FYEKMQ (reference sequence). CDR3 length equals 15 residues. V lost 5 bases to trimming and J lost 2 bases; unmatched junction nucleotides: 8. CDR3 bases read: TGTGCCAGCAGCCACGCCGGGACAGCGAACTATGGC. Translation: CASSHAGTANYG. The CDR3, in full, reads CASSHAGTANYGYTF.

This clone was observed many times. The CDR3 end lies 3 residues beyond the end of the read and is filled in from the germline J gene. J is TRBJ2-3 and V is TRBV6-1; TRBD1 is a possible D gene (5 bases). Trimming stripped 2 bases from V and 1 base from J, with 10 bases between. The CDR3 has 15 amino acids. The germline CDR1 and CDR2 sequences are MNHNS and SASEGT. CDR3 DNA (partial): TGTGCCAGCAGTGAAACAGGTCTAGGCACAGATACG. Amino acids: CASSETGLGTDT. The entire CDR3 sequence reads CASSETGLGTDTQYF.

This clone has ten or more counts. The read gets to within 3 residues of the CDR3 end, and the germline J gene fills in the rest. The rearrangement uses TRBV12-3 or TRBV12-4 and TRBJ2-7; 9 nucleotides align to TRBD2. Losses at the gene ends were 5 bases for V and 4 bases for J; bases not matched to a gene: 9. The CDR3 totals 15 residues. The sequenced CDR3 bases are TGTGCCAGCAGTGCCGGGACTAGCCTTATTTACGAG. Translated, it gives CASSAGTSLIYE. The complete CDR3 reads CASSAGTSLIYEQYF.

There are many counts of this clone. The CDR3 DNA, read in part, is TGTGCCAGCAGTGCTACAGGGGCAGAAGCCTACGAG. Translated, it gives CASSATGAEAYE. The complete CDR3 sequence is CASSATGAEAYEQYF. This chain links TRBV12-3 or TRBV12-4 with TRBJ2-7; TRBD1 matches at 7 bases. Sequencing ends 3 residues short of the CDR3 end; the germline J gene provides the rest. CDR3 size: 15 residues. The trim removed 5 bases at V and 2 bases at J, leaving 9 bases unmatched.

This clone was found many times. The sequenced fragment ends 3 residues before the CDR3 boundary, so the rest is inferred from the germline J gene. The chain has TRBV6-1 and TRBJ1-2; perhaps TRBD1 as D (6 bases). The CDR3 runs 14 residues. Germline CDR1 MNHNS, CDR2 SASEGT. The CDR3 here is CASSEPERGGRYTF. The covered CDR3 bases are TGTGCCAGCAGTGAACCCGAACGCGGGGGCCGC.